The rows below give T cell receptor beta chains drawn from one sample of a study of tumor-infiltrating lymphocytes in primary liver carcinoma. TCRdb independently ran MiXCR on the multiplex PCR reads; one entry per CDR3 protein. Among tens of thousands of distinct CDR3 sequences, around 70% were seen once, and the ten largest hold roughly a fifth. The material sequenced was liver tumor tissue from sampling region 1. These receptors were obtained from a middle-aged man with primary liver carcinoma and hepatitis B virus infection. Both conserved end residues are part of each CDR3. Fields, in order: V gene, clone size, J gene, D gene, CDR3 protein, CDR3 DNA. A D gene is named only where the DNA matches it firmly. A row's size may be missing; if present it is once, few, many or a size class.

V: TRBV5-1
size: few
J: TRBJ2-5
D: -
CDR3: CANSEGETQYF
DNA: TGCGCCAACAGCGAAGGAGAGACCCAGTACTTC

V: TRBV5-4
size: -
J: TRBJ2-3
D: -
CDR3: CASSLRVSGGAGTQYF
DNA: TGTGCCAGCAGCTTGCGGGTCTCAGGTGGGGCAGGTACGCAGTATTTT

V: TRBV29-1
size: many
J: TRBJ2-5
D: -
CDR3: CSVEDLAKFRETQYF
DNA: TGCAGCGTTGAAGATCTAGCGAAGTTCAGGGAGACCCAGTACTTC

V: TRBV20-1
size: -
J: TRBJ2-3
D: TRBD2
CDR3: CTAREVTSSTDTQYF
DNA: TGCACTGCTAGAGAGGTGACTAGCTCCACAGATACGCAGTATTTT

V: TRBV7-2
size: few
J: TRBJ2-7
D: -
CDR3: CASSLGRDRDSYEQYF
DNA: TGTGCCAGCAGCTTAGGGCGGGACCGAGACTCCTACGAGCAGTACTTC

V: TRBV4-1
size: few
J: TRBJ2-1
D: -
CDR3: CASSHEGSYNEQFF
DNA: TGCGCCAGCAGCCATGAGGGGTCGTACAATGAGCAGTTCTTC

V: TRBV6-1
size: -
J: TRBJ2-1
D: -
CDR3: CASSEAIGHGNNEQFF
DNA: TGTGCCAGCAGTGAAGCGATAGGACATGGCAACAATGAGCAGTTCTTC

V: TRBV10-2
size: -
J: TRBJ2-3
D: -
CDR3: CATSPGLPLADSQYF
DNA: TGCGCCACTTCACCTGGACTTCCGTTAGCAGATTCGCAGTATTTT

V: TRBV12-3/TRBV12-4
size: -
J: TRBJ2-3
D: -
CDR3: CASSLAAGITDMQYF
DNA: TGTGCCAGCAGTTTGGCTGCGGGGATCACAGATATGCAGTATTTT

V: TRBV5-5
size: -
J: TRBJ1-1
D: -
CDR3: CTSSKDSPSMNTEALF
DNA: TGTACCAGCAGCAAGGACAGCCCCTCCATGAACACTGAGGCTTTATTT

V: TRBV12-3/TRBV12-4
size: -
J: TRBJ1-5
D: -
CDR3: CASCLLMVGINSQPQHF
DNA: TGTGCCAGCTGCCTACTGATGGTCGGGATAAACAGTCAGCCCCAGCATTTT

V: TRBV5-5
size: -
J: TRBJ2-7
D: -
CDR3: CTSSFWSSYEQYF
DNA: TGTACCAGCAGCTTCTGGAGTTCCTACGAGCAGTACTTC

V: TRBV6-5
size: many
J: TRBJ1-5
D: -
CDR3: CASSRTAGGTQPQHF
DNA: TGTGCCAGCAGTCGGACGGCCGGAGGGACTCAGCCCCAGCATTTT

V: TRBV11-2
size: medium-sized
J: TRBJ2-1
D: -
CDR3: CASSPRPNNEQFF
DNA: TGTGCCAGCAGCCCCCGACCCAACAATGAGCAGTTCTTC

V: TRBV11-2
size: -
J: TRBJ1-2
D: -
CDR3: CASSLVVNNYDYFF
DNA: TGTGCCAGCAGCTTAGTAGTCAATAACTATGACTACTTCTTC

V: TRBV11-1
size: once
J: TRBJ2-2
D: -
CDR3: CASSLLVSWELFF
DNA: TGTGCCAGCAGCTTACTAGTCAGCTGGGAGCTGTTTTTT

V: TRBV2
size: many
J: TRBJ2-7
D: -
CDR3: CARSQGEGLEQYF
DNA: TGTGCCAGGTCCCAGGGAGAAGGACTCGAGCAGTACTTC

V: TRBV29-1
size: -
J: TRBJ2-5
D: -
CDR3: CSLGQETQYF
DNA: TGCAGCCTTGGCCAAGAGACCCAGTACTTC

V: TRBV29-1
size: -
J: TRBJ2-1
D: TRBD2
CDR3: CSARLAGPYNEQFF
DNA: TGCAGCGCTCGACTAGCGGGCCCCTACAATGAGCAGTTCTTC

V: TRBV30
size: many
J: TRBJ2-7
D: -
CDR3: CAWNDLLDGYEQYF
DNA: TGTGCCTGGAACGACTTATTGGACGGCTACGAGCAGTACTTC

V: TRBV28
size: many
J: TRBJ1-5
D: -
CDR3: CASSSPRESNQPQHF
DNA: TGTGCCAGCAGTTCTCCCAGGGAGAGCAATCAGCCCCAGCATTTT

V: TRBV6-5
size: -
J: TRBJ1-2
D: TRBD1
CDR3: CASMKDRDYGYAF
DNA: TGTGCCAGCATGAAGGACAGGGACTATGGCTACGCCTTC

V: TRBV6-1
size: many
J: TRBJ2-5
D: TRBD2
CDR3: CASSSWTSRETQYF
DNA: TGTGCCAGCAGTTCTTGGACTAGCCGGGAGACCCAGTACTTC

V: TRBV7-2
size: many
J: TRBJ2-2
D: -
CDR3: CASSFDGVNTGELFF
DNA: TGTGCCAGCAGCTTCGACGGGGTGAACACCGGGGAGCTGTTTTTT

V: TRBV14
size: -
J: TRBJ2-7
D: -
CDR3: CACSTGEDTRRHF
DNA: TGTGCCTGCAGTACTGGGGAAGACACACGACGGCACTTC

V: TRBV11-1
size: -
J: TRBJ2-1
D: TRBD2
CDR3: CASSCLPGGGYDEQFF
DNA: TGTGCCAGCAGCTGCCTACCGGGAGGTGGATACGATGAGCAGTTCTTC

V: TRBV4-1
size: -
J: TRBJ1-2
D: -
CDR3: CANRPREGRYGYTF
DNA: TGCGCCAACAGACCTAGAGAAGGGCGCTATGGCTACACCTTC

V: TRBV6-5
size: -
J: TRBJ2-7
D: TRBD2
CDR3: CASSREVRSPYEQYF
DNA: TGTGCCAGCAGTCGGGAGGTGAGGAGCCCCTACGAGCAGTACTTC

V: TRBV4-1
size: few
J: TRBJ2-7
D: -
CDR3: CAGSLLPDDLGLGQYF
DNA: TGCGCCGGTAGCCTTCTACCCGACGATCTTGGGCTCGGGCAGTACTTC

V: TRBV20-1
size: few
J: TRBJ2-4
D: -
CDR3: CSASIGGLAKNIQYF
DNA: TGCAGTGCTAGCATAGGGGGGTTAGCCAAAAACATTCAGTACTTC

V: TRBV10-3
size: -
J: TRBJ2-5
D: -
CDR3: CAISGPSPGETQCF
DNA: TGTGCCATCAGTGGGCCATCACCGGGAGAGACCCAGTGCTTC

V: TRBV5-5
size: -
J: TRBJ2-1
D: -
CDR3: CASSLVGRTNEQFF
DNA: TGCGCCAGCAGCTTGGTGGGAAGGACCAATGAGCAGTTCTTC

V: TRBV11-2
size: -
J: TRBJ1-1
D: TRBD1
CDR3: CASSPGGRGAASDTDAFF
DNA: TGTGCCAGCAGCCCGGGGGGCAGGGGGGCGGCTAGCGACACTGATGCATTCTTT

V: TRBV6-5
size: -
J: TRBJ2-4
D: TRBD1
CDR3: CVSSSPGQGMNVQYF
DNA: TGTGTCAGCAGTTCTCCGGGACAGGGGATGAACGTTCAGTACTTC

V: TRBV20-1
size: few
J: TRBJ1-2
D: -
CDR3: CSAAQGSYGYTF
DNA: TGCAGTGCTGCTCAGGGCTCCTATGGCTACACCTTC

V: TRBV20-1
size: -
J: TRBJ1-5
D: -
CDR3: CSAREQGRFRSGNQPQHF
DNA: TGCAGTGCTAGAGAGCAGGGTAGGTTTCGGTCGGGCAATCAGCCCCAGCATTTT

V: TRBV6-6
size: -
J: TRBJ2-3
D: -
CDR3: CASSWECDTQYF
DNA: TGTGCCAGTAGTTGGGAGTGTGATACGCAGTATTTT

V: TRBV6-5
size: many
J: TRBJ1-2
D: -
CDR3: CASTPDRNYGYTF
DNA: TGTGCCAGCACTCCCGACAGGAACTATGGCTACACCTTC

V: TRBV29-1
size: -
J: TRBJ1-1
D: -
CDR3: CSVAQQFNTEAYF
DNA: TGCAGCGTTGCCCAACAGTTTAACACTGAAGCTTACTTT

V: TRBV11-2
size: -
J: TRBJ2-2
D: -
CDR3: CASSLVGRGAGELFF
DNA: TGTGCCAGCAGCTTGGTCGGACGGGGCGCCGGGGAACTGTTTTTT

V: TRBV7-8
size: many
J: TRBJ2-2
D: -
CDR3: CASSFRVGELFF
DNA: TGTGCCAGCAGCTTTAGAGTGGGGGAGCTGTTTTTT

V: TRBV20-1
size: -
J: TRBJ2-1
D: TRBD2
CDR3: CSARTSGRGYNEQFF
DNA: TGCAGTGCTAGGACTAGCGGGAGGGGCTACAATGAGCAGTTCTTC

V: TRBV4-1
size: once
J: TRBJ2-1
D: -
CDR3: CASIAREQVVSEQFF
DNA: TGCGCCAGCATTGCCCGGGAACAGGTTGTGAGTGAACAGTTCTTC

V: TRBV14
size: -
J: TRBJ2-1
D: -
CDR3: CASSQGTAHEQFF
DNA: TGTGCCAGCAGCCAAGGGACAGCGCATGAGCAGTTCTTC

V: TRBV12-3/TRBV12-4
size: -
J: TRBJ1-2
D: -
CDR3: CASSLGDGPFYGYTF
DNA: TGTGCCAGCAGCTTAGGGGACGGGCCCTTCTATGGCTACACCTTC

V: TRBV29-1
size: -
J: TRBJ2-5
D: -
CDR3: CSFGQGLGGTQYF
DNA: TGCAGCTTTGGGCAGGGTCTGGGAGGGACCCAGTACTTC

V: TRBV6-5
size: -
J: TRBJ1-6
D: TRBD1
CDR3: CASGYMTGEDSPLHF
DNA: TGTGCCAGCGGTTACATGACAGGGGAGGATTCACCCCTCCACTTT